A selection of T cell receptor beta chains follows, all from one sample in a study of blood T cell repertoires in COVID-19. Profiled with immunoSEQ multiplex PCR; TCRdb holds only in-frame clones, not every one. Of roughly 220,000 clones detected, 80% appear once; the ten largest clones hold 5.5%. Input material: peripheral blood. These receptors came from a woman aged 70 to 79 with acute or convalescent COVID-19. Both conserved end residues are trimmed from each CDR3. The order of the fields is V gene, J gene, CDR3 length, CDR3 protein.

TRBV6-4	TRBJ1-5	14	ASSDTCGGRNQPQH
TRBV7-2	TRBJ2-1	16	ASSPRTSGSRSYNEQF
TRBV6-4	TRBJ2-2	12	ASMRETNTGELF
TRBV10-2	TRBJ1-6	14	ASSEVDSSYNSPLH
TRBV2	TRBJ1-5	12	ASSEVTGNQPQH
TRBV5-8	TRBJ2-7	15	ASSLLHRGRAFYEQY
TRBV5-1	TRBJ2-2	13	ASSLDGRGSGELF
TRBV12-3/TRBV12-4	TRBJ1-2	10	ASSQGIHGYT
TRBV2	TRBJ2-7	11	ASSPGSGHEQY
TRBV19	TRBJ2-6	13	ASTLGGAGANVLT
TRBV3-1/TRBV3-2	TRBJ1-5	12	ASSQLPSNQPQH
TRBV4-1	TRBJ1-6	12	ASRKTGSGSPLH
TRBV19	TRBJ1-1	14	ASRHRRGQGITEAF
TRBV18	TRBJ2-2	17	ASSPSAGQGAMGTGELF
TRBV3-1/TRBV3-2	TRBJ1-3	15	ASSQDTGTGVGNTIY
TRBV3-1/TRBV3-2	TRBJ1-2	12	ASSHLGGNYGYT
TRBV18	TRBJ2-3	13	ASSTRDRETDTQY
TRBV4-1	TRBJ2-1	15	ASSQDGGSRTHNEQF